This TCR beta chain was obtained from a study of radiation and T cells in renal cell carcinoma. V was clipped by 4 bases and J by 5 bases; unmatched bases: 0. The CDR3 spans 12 residues. In germline, CDR1 is SGHNT, CDR2 YYREEE (reference sequence). The time point here: blood 2 weeks post-SBRT. Treatment reported: 15 Gy SBRT to primary tumor, nephrectomy 4 weeks later. This clone was picked up one time. Libraries were prepared by immunoSEQ multiplex PCR; TCRdb keeps only in-frame clonotypes and omits some of them. The table lists about 130,000 clones, around nine tenths of them singletons. The J gene is TRBJ1-2, the V gene TRBV5-4; 9 bases map to TRBD1. The material sequenced was blood, taken from a patient whose treatment included radiotherapy and nephrectomy. The receptor comes from a woman between 65 and 79 years old with renal cell carcinoma. The CDR3 DNA reads TGTGCCAGCAGCGACAGGGGGTATGGCTACACCTTC. Translating it yields CASSDRGYGYTF.